The clone carrying this T cell receptor beta chain was observed a single time. This same CDR3 is encoded by further DNA sequences in the sample. These data originate in a study of blood T cell repertoires in COVID-19. Only in-frame clones appear in the TCRdb table, and some are missing; sequencing was by immunoSEQ multiplex PCR. This repertoire shows hundreds of thousands of clones, 75% to 85% found once; its top ten account for roughly 4.3%. The V gene lost 4 bases and the J gene lost 4 bases, with 7 bases spanning the gap. Germline loops: CDR1 MDHEN, CDR2 SYDVKM. The CDR3 length is 12 residues. The chain recombines TRBV28 with TRBJ1-2, with D tentatively TRBD1 (6 bases). Sequenced: PBMCs or T cells enriched from blood (not recorded which). The receptor was derived from a man aged 25 to 40 with acute COVID-19. CDR3 sequence reads: CASSSDSYGYTF. CDR3 in DNA: TGTGCCAGCAGTTCGGACAGCTATGGCTACACCTTC.